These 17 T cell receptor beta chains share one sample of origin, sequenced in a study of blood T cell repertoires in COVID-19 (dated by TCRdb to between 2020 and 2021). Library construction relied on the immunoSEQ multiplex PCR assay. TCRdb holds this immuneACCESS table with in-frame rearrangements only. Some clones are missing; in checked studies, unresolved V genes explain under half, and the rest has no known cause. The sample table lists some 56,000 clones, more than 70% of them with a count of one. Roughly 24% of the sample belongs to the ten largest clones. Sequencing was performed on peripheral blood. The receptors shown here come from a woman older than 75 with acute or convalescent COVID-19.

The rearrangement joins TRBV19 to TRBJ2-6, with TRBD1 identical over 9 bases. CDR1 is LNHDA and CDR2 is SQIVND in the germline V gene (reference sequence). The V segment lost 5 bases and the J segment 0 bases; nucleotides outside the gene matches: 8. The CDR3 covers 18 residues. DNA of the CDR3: TGTGCCAGTAGTCCTACGACAGGGGGGCTCTCTGGGGCCAACGTCCTGACTTTC. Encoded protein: CASSPTTGGLSGANVLTF.

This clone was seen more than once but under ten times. CDR3 protein: CASSWEQGANSPLHF. The CDR3 DNA is TGTGCCAGCAGTTGGGAACAGGGGGCTAATTCACCCCTCCACTTT. The chain couples TRBV6-2 or TRBV6-3 to TRBJ1-6; 9 bases agree with TRBD1. V shed 4 bases, J shed 6 bases, and the junction held 4 bases outside the gene matches. The CDR3 has 15 residues. Germline V gene sequence: CDR1 MNHEY, CDR2 SVGEGT.

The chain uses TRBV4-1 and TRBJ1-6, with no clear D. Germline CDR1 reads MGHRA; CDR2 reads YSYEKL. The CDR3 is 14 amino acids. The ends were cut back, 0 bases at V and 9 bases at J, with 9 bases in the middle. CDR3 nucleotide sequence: TGCGCCAGCAGCCAAGAGGGTTCGGGTTCACCCCTCCACTTT. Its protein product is CASSQEGSGSPLHF.

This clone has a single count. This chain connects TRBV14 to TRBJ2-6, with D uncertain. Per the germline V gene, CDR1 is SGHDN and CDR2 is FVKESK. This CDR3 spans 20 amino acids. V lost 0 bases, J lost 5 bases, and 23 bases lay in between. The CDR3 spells CASSQEFFTVGPSRANVLTF. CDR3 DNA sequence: TGTGCCAGCAGCCAAGAGTTTTTCACAGTTGGGCCTTCGAGGGCCAACGTCCTGACTTTC. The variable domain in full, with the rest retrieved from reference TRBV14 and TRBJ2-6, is EAGVTQFPSHSVIEKGQTVTLRCDPISGHDNLYWYRRVMGKEIKFLLHFVKESKQDESGMPNNRFLAERTGGTYSTLKVQPAELEDSGVYFCASSQEFFTVGPSRANVLTFGAGSRLTVL.

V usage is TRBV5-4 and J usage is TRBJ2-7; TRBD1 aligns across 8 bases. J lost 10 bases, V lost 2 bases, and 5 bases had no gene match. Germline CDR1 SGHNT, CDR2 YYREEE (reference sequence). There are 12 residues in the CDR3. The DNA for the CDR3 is TGTGCCAGCAGCTTAGAACAGGGGGACCAGTACGTC. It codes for CASSLEQGDQYV.

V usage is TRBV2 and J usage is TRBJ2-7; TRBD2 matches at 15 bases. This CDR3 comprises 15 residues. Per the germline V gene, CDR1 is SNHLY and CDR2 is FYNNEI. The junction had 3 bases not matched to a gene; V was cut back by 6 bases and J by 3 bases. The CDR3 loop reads CASRMGLAGGYEQYV. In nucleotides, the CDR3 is TGTGCCAGCAGAATGGGACTAGCGGGAGGCTACGAGCAGTACGTC.

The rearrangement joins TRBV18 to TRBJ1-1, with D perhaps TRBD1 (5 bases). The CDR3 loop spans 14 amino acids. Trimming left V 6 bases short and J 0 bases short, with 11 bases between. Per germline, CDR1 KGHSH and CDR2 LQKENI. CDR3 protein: CASSPGLMNTEAFF. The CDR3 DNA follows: TGTGCCAGCTCGCCGGGACTTATGAACACTGAAGCTTTCTTT.

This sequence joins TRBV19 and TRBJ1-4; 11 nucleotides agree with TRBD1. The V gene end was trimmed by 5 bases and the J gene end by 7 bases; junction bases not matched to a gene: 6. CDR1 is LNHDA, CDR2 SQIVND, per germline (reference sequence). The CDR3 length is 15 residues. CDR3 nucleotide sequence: TGTGCCAGTAGTGTGGACAGGGGGCGCGGTGAAAAACTGTTTTTT. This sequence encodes CASSVDRGRGEKLFF.

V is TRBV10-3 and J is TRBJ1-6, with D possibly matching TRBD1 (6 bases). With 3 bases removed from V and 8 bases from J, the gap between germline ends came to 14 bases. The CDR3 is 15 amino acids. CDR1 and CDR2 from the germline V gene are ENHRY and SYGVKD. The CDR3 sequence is CAISETGRVDSPLHF. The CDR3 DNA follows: TGTGCCATCAGTGAAACAGGGAGGGTAGATTCACCCCTCCACTTT.

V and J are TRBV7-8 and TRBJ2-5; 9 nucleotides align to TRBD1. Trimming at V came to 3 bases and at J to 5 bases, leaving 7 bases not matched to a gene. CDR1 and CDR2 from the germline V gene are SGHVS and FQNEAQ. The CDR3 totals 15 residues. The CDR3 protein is CASSFASGQGETQYF. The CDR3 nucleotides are TGTGCCAGCAGCTTCGCCTCGGGACAGGGTGAGACCCAGTACTTC.

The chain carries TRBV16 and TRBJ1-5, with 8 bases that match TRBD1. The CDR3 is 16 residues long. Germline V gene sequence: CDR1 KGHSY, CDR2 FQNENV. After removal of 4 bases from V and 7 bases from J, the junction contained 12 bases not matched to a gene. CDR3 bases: TGTGCCAGCAGCCCCGGACAGGGCATTAGTGGGCAGCCCCAGCATTTT. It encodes CASSPGQGISGQPQHF. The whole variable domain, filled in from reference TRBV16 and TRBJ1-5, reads GEEVAQTPKHLVRGEGQKAKLYCAPIKGHSYVFWYQQVLKNEFKFLISFQNENVFDETGMPKERFSAKCLPNSPCSLEIQATKLEDSAVYFCASSPGQGISGQPQHFGDGTRLSIL.

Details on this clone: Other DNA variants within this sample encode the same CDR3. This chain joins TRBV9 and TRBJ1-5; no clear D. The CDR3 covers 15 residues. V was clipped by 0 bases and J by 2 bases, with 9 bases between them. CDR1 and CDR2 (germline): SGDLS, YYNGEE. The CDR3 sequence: CASSVGPGGNQPQHF. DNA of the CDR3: TGTGCCAGCAGCGTAGGTCCCGGGGGCAATCAGCCCCAGCATTTT. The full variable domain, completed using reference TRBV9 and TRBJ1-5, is DSGVTQTPKHLITATGQRVTLRCSPRSGDLSVYWYQQSLDQGLQFLIQYYNGEERAKGNILERFSAQQFPDLHSELNLSSLELGDSALYFCASSVGPGGNQPQHFGDGTRLSIL.

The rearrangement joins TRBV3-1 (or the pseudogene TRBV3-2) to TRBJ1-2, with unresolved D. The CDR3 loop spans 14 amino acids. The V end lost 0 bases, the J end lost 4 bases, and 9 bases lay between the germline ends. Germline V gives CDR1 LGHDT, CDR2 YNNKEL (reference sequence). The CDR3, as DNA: TGTGCCAGCAGCCAAGATGTGGCACGCTATGGCTACACCTTC. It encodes CASSQDVARYGYTF.

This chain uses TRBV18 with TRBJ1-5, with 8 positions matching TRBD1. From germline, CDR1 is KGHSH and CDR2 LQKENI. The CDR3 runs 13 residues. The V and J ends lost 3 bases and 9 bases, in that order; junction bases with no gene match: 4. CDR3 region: CASSPGDRGPQHF. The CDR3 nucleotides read TGTGCCAGCTCACCGGGCGACAGGGGGCCCCAGCATTTT. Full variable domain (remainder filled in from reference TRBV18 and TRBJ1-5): NAGVMQNPRHLVRRRGQEARLRCSPMKGHSHVYWYRQLPEEGLKFMVYLQKENIIDESGMPKERFSAEFPKEGPSILRIQQVVRGDSAAYFCASSPGDRGPQHFGDGTRLSIL.

For the CDR3, the DNA is TGTGCCAGCAGTCTAAGGGGCAGTTTGAATAGCAATCAGCCCCAGCATTTT. It translates to CASSLRGSLNSNQPQHF. The chain carries TRBV6-6 and TRBJ1-5; perhaps TRBD1 as D (5 bases). V lost 5 bases and J 0 bases, leaving 17 bases between the germline ends. Germline V gene sequence: CDR1 MNHNY, CDR2 SVGAGI (reference sequence). The CDR3 has 17 residues.

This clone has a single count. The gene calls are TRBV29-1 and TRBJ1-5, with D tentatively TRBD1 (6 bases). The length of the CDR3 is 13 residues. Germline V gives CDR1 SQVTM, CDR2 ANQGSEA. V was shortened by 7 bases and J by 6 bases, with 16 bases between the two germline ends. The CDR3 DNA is TGCAGCGCCGGGGAGGGGGTAGGTCAGCCCCAGCATTTT. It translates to CSAGEGVGQPQHF.

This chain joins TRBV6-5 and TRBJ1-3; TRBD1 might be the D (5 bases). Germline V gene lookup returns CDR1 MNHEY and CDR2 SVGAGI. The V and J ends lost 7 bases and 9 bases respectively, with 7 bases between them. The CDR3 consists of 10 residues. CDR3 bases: TGTGCCAGCAACCAGGGCACCATATATTTT. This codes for CASNQGTIYF.